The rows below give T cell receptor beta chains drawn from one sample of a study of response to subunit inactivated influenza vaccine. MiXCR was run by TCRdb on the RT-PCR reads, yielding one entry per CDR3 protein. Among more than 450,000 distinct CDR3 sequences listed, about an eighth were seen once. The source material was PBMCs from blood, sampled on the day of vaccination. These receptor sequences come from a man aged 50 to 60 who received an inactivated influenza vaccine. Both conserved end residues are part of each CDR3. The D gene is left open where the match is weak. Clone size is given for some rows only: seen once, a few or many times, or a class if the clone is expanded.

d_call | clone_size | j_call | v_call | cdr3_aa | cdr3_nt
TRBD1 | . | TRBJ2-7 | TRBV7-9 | CASSLAPGQGYEQYF | TGTGCCAGCAGCTTAGCCCCGGGACAGGGCTACGAGCAGTACTTC
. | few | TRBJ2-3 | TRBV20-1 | CSASRPAGTQYF | TGCAGTGCTAGCCGTCCGGCGGGTACGCAGTATTTT
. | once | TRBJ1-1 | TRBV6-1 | CASTVRGGGVTEAFF | TGTGCCAGCACTGTAAGGGGGGGGGGAGTCACTGAAGCTTTCTTT
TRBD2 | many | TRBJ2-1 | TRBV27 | CASSLLAGNLYNEQFF | TGTGCCAGCAGTTTATTAGCGGGGAACCTCTACAATGAGCAGTTCTTC
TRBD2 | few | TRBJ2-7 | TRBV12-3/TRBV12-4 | CASSPGGVGEQYF | TGTGCCAGCAGTCCTGGGGGGGTCGGCGAGCAGTACTTC
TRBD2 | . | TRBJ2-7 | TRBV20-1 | CSANPGGLYEQYF | TGCAGTGCTAACCCGGGGGGGCTCTACGAGCAGTACTTC
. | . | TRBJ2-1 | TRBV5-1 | CASSLEPFF | TGCGCCAGCAGCTTGGAGCCGTTCTTC
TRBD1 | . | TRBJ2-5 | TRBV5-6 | CASSEGTVETQYF | TGTGCCAGCAGCGAAGGGACAGTAGAGACCCAGTACTTC
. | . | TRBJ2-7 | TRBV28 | CASSFLQTHEQYF | TGTGCCAGCAGTTTTCTACAGACCCACGAGCAGTACTTC
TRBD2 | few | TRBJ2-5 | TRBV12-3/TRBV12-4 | CASGGLAGGPQETQYF | TGTGCCAGCGGAGGACTAGCGGGGGGGCCCCAAGAGACCCAGTACTTC
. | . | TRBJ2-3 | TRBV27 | CASKTGEDTQYF | TGTGCCAGCAAGACGGGGGAGGATACGCAGTATTTT
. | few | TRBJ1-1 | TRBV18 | CASSPLTGNTEAFF | TGTGCCAGCTCACCACTTACGGGGAACACTGAAGCTTTCTTT
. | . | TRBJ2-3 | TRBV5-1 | CASSEPQGTDTQYF | TGCGCCAGCAGCGAGCCCCAGGGCACAGATACGCAGTATTTT
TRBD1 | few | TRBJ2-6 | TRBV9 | CASSSPGWDSHSGANVLTF | TGTGCCAGCAGCTCACCTGGGTGGGACAGCCACTCTGGGGCCAACGTCCTGACTTTC
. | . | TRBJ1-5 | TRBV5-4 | CASSSQGSNQPQHF | TGTGCCAGCAGCTCGCAGGGAAGCAATCAGCCCCAGCATTTT
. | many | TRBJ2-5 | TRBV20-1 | CSAGSSWKQETQYF | TGCAGTGCTGGGAGTAGCTGGAAACAAGAGACCCAGTACTTC
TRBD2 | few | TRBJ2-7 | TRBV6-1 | CASRGTSGGSYEQYF | TGTGCCAGCAGAGGGACTAGCGGGGGCTCCTACGAGCAGTACTTC
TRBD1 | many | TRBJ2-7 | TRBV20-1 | CSARDLQGAAEQYF | TGCAGTGCTAGAGATTTACAGGGGGCCGCCGAGCAGTACTTC
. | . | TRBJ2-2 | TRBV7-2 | CASSSQIVGGTGELFF | TGTGCCAGCAGCTCCCAGATAGTGGGAGGTACCGGGGAGCTGTTTTTT
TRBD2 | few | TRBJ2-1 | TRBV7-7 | CASSLFPRGRAVEQFF | TGTGCCAGCAGCTTATTCCCCCGGGGGAGGGCCGTTGAGCAGTTCTTC
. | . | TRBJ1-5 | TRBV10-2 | CASSPNRGNQPQHF | TGCGCCAGCAGCCCCAACAGGGGCAATCAGCCCCAGCATTTT
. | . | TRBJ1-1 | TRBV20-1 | CSARDQRFTNTEAFF | TGCAGTGCTAGAGATCAGAGGTTCACGAACACTGAAGCTTTCTTT
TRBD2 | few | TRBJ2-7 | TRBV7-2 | CASSLVSGGTITYEQYF | TGTGCCAGCAGCTTAGTTAGCGGGGGCACGATAACCTACGAGCAGTACTTC
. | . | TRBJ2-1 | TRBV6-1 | CASEHPGGRGREQFF | TGTGCCAGCGAACACCCAGGGGGTCGCGGGAGGGAGCAGTTCTTC
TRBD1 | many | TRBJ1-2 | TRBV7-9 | CASSSRDRPFYGYTF | TGTGCCAGCAGCTCGCGGGACAGGCCCTTCTATGGCTACACCTTC
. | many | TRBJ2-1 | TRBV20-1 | CSARGPPYNEQFF | TGCAGTGCTAGAGGTCCTCCCTACAATGAGCAGTTCTTC
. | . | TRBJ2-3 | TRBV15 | CATSRAGYSTDTQYF | TGTGCCACCAGCAGAGCCGGTTACAGCACAGATACGCAGTATTTT
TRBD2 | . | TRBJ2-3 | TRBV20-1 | CSARDWSVAGPSDTQYF | TGCAGTGCTAGAGATTGGTCGGTAGCGGGCCCATCGGATACGCAGTATTTT
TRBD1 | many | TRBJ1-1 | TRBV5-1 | CASSPGTGWNTEAFF | TGCGCCAGCAGCCCCGGGACAGGATGGAACACTGAAGCTTTCTTT
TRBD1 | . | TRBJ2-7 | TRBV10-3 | CAISDGQATYEQYF | TGTGCCATCAGTGACGGACAGGCTACCTACGAGCAGTACTTC
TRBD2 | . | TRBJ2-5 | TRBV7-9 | CASSLTLRGTETQYF | TGTGCCAGCAGCTTGACTCTGCGGGGGACGGAGACCCAGTACTTC
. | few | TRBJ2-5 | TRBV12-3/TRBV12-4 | CASSLLGGLEETQYF | TGTGCCAGCAGTTTATTGGGGGGCCTAGAGGAGACCCAGTACTTC
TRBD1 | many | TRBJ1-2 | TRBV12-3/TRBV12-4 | CASSRTGGGGYTF | TGTGCCAGCAGCAGGACAGGGGGCGGTGGCTACACCTTC
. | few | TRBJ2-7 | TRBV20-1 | CSARPGIETYEQYF | TGCAGTGCTAGACCCGGTATAGAGACCTACGAGCAGTACTTC
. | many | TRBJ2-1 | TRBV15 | CATSSLGNEQFF | TGTGCCACCAGCAGTCTGGGGAATGAGCAGTTCTTC
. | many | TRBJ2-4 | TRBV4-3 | CASSQGSGVAKNIQYF | TGCGCCAGCAGCCAAGGTTCAGGGGTGGCCAAAAACATTCAGTACTTC
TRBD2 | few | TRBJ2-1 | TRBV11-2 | CASSLARTSGRDEQFF | TGTGCCAGCAGCTTAGCCAGGACTAGCGGGAGGGATGAGCAGTTCTTC
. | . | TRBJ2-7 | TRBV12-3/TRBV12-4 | CASGQVSYEQYF | TGTGCCAGCGGGCAGGTCTCCTACGAGCAGTACTTC
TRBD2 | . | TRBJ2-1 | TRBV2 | CASSQRGQKREGLSGWPYNEQFF | TGTGCCAGCAGTCAAAGGGGCCAAAAGCGGGAGGGCCTAAGTGGATGGCCCTACAATGAGCAGTTCTTC
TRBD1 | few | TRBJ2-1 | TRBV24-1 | CATSGPGQGMNEQFF | TGTGCCACCAGTGGCCCGGGACAGGGGATGAATGAGCAGTTCTTC
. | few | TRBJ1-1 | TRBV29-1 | CSVEGNLMNTEAFF | TGCAGCGTTGAGGGCAACCTCATGAACACTGAAGCTTTCTTT
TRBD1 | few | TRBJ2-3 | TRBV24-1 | CATSRQGATSTDTQYF | TGTGCCACCAGCAGACAGGGGGCGACTAGCACAGATACGCAGTATTTT
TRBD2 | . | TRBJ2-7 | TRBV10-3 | CAISESMGREGSEQYF | TGTGCCATCAGTGAGTCGATGGGTCGGGAGGGATCCGAGCAGTACTTC
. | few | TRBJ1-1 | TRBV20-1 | CSARRGPNTEAFF | TGCAGTGCTAGGCGGGGACCGAACACTGAAGCTTTCTTT
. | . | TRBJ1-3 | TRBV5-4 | CASSFTDPHSGTNSGNTIYF | TGTGCCAGCAGCTTTACCGACCCCCACTCAGGGACCAACTCTGGAAACACCATATATTTT
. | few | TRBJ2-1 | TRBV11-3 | CASSLVRDNEQFF | TGTGCCAGCAGCTTAGTCAGGGACAATGAGCAGTTCTTC
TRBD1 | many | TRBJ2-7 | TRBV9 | CASSVQGAYEQYF | TGTGCCAGCAGCGTACAGGGGGCCTACGAGCAGTACTTC
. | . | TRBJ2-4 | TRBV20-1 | CSARSGSDPNIQYF | TGCAGTGCCCGGAGTGGGTCAGATCCTAACATTCAGTACTTC
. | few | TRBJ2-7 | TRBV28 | CASTTPRGSYEQYF | TGTGCCAGCACCACCCCTAGGGGCTCCTACGAGCAGTACTTC
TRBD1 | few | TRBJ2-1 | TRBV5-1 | CASSLYLLTGGGPNEQFF | TGCGCCAGCAGCTTGTATCTACTAACAGGGGGCGGGCCGAATGAGCAGTTCTTC
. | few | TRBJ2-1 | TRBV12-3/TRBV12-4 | CASSPTSKVYNEQFF | TGTGCCAGCAGTCCGACTAGTAAGGTCTACAATGAGCAGTTCTTC
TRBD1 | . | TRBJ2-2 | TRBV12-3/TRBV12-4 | CASSFTGGDGELFF | TGTGCCAGCAGTTTTACAGGGGGCGACGGGGAGCTGTTTTTT
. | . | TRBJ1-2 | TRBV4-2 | CASSQDQAFYGYTF | TGTGCCAGCAGCCAAGATCAGGCGTTCTATGGCTACACCTTC
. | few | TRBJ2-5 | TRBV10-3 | CAISESGAGDKTQYF | TGTGCCATCAGTGAGTCGGGGGCGGGAGACAAGACCCAGTACTTC